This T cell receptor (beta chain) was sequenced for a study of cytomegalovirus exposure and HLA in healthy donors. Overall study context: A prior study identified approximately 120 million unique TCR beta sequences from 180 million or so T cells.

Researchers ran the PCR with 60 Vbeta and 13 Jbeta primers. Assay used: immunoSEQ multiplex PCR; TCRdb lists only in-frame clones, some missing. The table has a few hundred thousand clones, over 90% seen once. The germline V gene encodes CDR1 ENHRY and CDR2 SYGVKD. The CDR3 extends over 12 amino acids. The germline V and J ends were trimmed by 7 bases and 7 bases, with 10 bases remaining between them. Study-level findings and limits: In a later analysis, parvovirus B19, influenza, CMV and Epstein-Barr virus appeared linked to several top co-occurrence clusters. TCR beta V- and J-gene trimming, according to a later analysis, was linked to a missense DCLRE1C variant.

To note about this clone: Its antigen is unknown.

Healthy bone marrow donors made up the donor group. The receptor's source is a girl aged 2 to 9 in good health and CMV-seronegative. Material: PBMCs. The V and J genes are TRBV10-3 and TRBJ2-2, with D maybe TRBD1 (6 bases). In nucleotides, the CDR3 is TGTGCCATCACCTTGGACAGCGGGGAGCTGTTTTTT. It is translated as CAITLDSGELFF.